This paragraph covers one T cell receptor beta chain sequence. Its antigen is not identified. The analysis combined second doses at about 4 or about 12 weeks. This specimen comes from a study of T cell responses to AZD1222 COVID-19 vaccine. Broader study findings: Increased Spike-specific TCR breadth and depth were observed after two AZD1222 doses. Repertoires were obtained solely post-peak T cell response. The sample set comprised mostly white British donors with more females, and clonal diversity was possibly underestimated.

Here immunoSEQ multiplex PCR was the method, and the copy in TCRdb shows in-frame clones only, minus some. The sample holds 90,000 to 110,000 clones, 80% to 90% seen once. This clonotype originated in an adult who received the AZD1222 COVID-19 vaccine. The starting material was peripheral blood, obtained 28 days after the second AZD1222 dose.

CDR3: CASSPIWDRANYGYTF. In DNA form, the CDR3 reads TGTGCCAGCAGCCCCATTTGGGACCGAGCGAACTATGGCTACACCTTC. This rearrangement joins TRBV7-2 to TRBJ1-2; D is possibly TRBD1 (5 bases). Looked up from germline, CDR1 is SGHTA and CDR2 is FQGNSA. CDR3 length equals 16 residues. Trimming left V 5 bases short and J 2 bases short, with 18 bases between.